This is a list of T cell receptor beta chains from one sample in a study of blood T cell repertoires in COVID-19. The repertoire was sequenced with immunoSEQ multiplex PCR; TCRdb's copy has only in-frame clones and lacks some. Of some 250,000 clones in the sample, more than 75% were seen once. Specimen: PBMCs or T cells enriched from blood (not recorded which). The receptors were sampled from a woman aged 35 to 49 with acute COVID-19. Both conserved end residues are part of each CDR3. A D gene is named only where the DNA matches it firmly. Clone sizes are given selectively: once, few, many, or a class where the clone is expanded.

V	D	size	J	CDR3	DNA
TRBV5-1	.	.	TRBJ2-1	CASSSAGGVGSYNEQFF	TGCGCCAGCAGCTCGGCGGGTGGGGTAGGATCCTACAATGAGCAGTTCTTC
TRBV28	.	.	TRBJ1-1	CASLQGFGAEAFF	TGTGCCAGCTTACAAGGGTTCGGGGCTGAAGCTTTCTTT
TRBV28	.	once	TRBJ1-1	CASTSSPARAVEAFF	TGTGCCAGCACCTCATCCCCGGCCAGGGCGGTCGAAGCTTTCTTT
TRBV27	TRBD1	.	TRBJ1-1	CASRTGWTEAFF	TGTGCCAGCAGGACAGGGTGGACTGAAGCTTTCTTT
TRBV3-1/TRBV3-2	.	.	TRBJ1-1	CASSQDLTATEAFF	TGTGCCAGCAGCCAAGATCTGACAGCCACTGAAGCTTTCTTT
TRBV28	TRBD1	.	TRBJ1-5	CASLTTGYVNRNQPQHF	TGTGCCAGCCTGACGACAGGGTACGTTAATCGCAATCAGCCCCAGCATTTT
TRBV7-2	.	.	TRBJ2-3	CASSLVPGLPNTDTQYF	TGTGCCAGCAGCTTAGTTCCGGGACTCCCTAACACAGATACGCAGTATTTT
TRBV18	TRBD1	.	TRBJ1-2	CASSPSVGTGAYGYTF	TGTGCCAGCTCACCATCCGTTGGGACAGGGGCCTATGGCTACACCTTC
TRBV6-5	TRBD2	.	TRBJ2-7	CASSYSLKREPYEQYF	TGTGCCAGCAGTTACTCCTTGAAGCGGGAGCCCTACGAGCAGTACTTC
TRBV2	.	.	TRBJ1-2	CASSVTQGVLYGYTF	TGTGCCAGCAGTGTTACGCAGGGCGTTTTGTATGGCTACACCTTC
TRBV29-1	.	.	TRBJ2-3	CSVLAVSDTQYF	TGCAGCGTTTTGGCAGTTTCAGATACGCAGTATTTT
TRBV5-6	.	.	TRBJ2-7	CASSFGRGNSYEQYF	TGTGCCAGCAGCTTTGGGCGGGGCAACTCCTACGAGCAGTACTTC
TRBV5-1	.	.	TRBJ1-3	CASSPTGPGNTIYF	TGCGCCAGCAGCCCCACAGGGCCTGGAAACACCATATATTTT
TRBV2	.	.	TRBJ1-5	CASSVQGNQPQHF	TGTGCCAGCAGTGTACAGGGTAATCAGCCCCAGCATTTT
TRBV7-9	.	.	TRBJ2-3	CASSRFGRGSSDTQYF	TGTGCCAGCAGCCGCTTTGGACGGGGGAGCTCAGATACGCAGTATTTT
TRBV5-4	TRBD2	.	TRBJ2-1	CASRPTSESSYNEQFF	TGTGCCAGCAGACCGACTAGCGAGAGCTCCTACAATGAGCAGTTCTTC
TRBV9	.	once	TRBJ2-7	CASSPGGSASYEQYF	TGTGCCAGCAGCCCCGGGGGTAGCGCGTCCTACGAGCAGTACTTC
TRBV7-9	.	few	TRBJ1-2	CASSLFGTPGTYGYTF	TGTGCCAGCAGCTTATTTGGGACACCCGGTACCTATGGCTACACCTTC
TRBV4-1	.	.	TRBJ2-7	CASSRLAELNYEQYF	TGCGCCAGCAGCCGACTGGCGGAGCTAAACTACGAGCAGTACTTC
TRBV27	.	many	TRBJ2-6	CASRSLRLGANVLTF	TGTGCCAGCAGGTCACTCCGTCTCGGGGCCAACGTCCTGACTTTC
TRBV28	TRBD1	.	TRBJ1-6	CASRDRGSYNSPLHF	TGTGCCAGCAGAGACAGGGGCTCCTATAATTCACCCCTCCACTTT
TRBV12-5	.	.	TRBJ2-1	CASGLGTRLAPPNEQFF	TGTGCTAGTGGTTTGGGCACAAGGCTAGCGCCACCGAATGAGCAGTTCTTC
TRBV9	TRBD1	once	TRBJ1-2	CASSHTLGTALNYGYTF	TGTGCCAGCAGTCATACACTAGGGACAGCCTTAAACTATGGCTACACCTTC
TRBV6-5	.	.	TRBJ1-6	CASSQGSYNSPLHF	TGTGCCAGCAGTCAGGGGTCCTATAATTCACCCCTCCACTTT
TRBV4-1	TRBD1	.	TRBJ1-1	CASSRRTGGWTEAFF	TGCGCCAGCAGCCGTAGAACAGGGGGCTGGACTGAAGCTTTCTTT
TRBV7-2	.	.	TRBJ1-1	CASSLASGKAFF	TGTGCCAGCAGCTTAGCATCAGGGAAAGCTTTCTTT
TRBV30	.	once	TRBJ1-5	CAWSSGNQPQHF	TGTGCCTGGAGCTCAGGTAATCAGCCCCAGCATTTT
TRBV7-9	.	.	TRBJ2-5	CASSHQGIQETQYF	TGTGCCAGCAGCCACCAGGGGATCCAAGAGACCCAGTACTTC
TRBV7-3	.	.	TRBJ2-1	CASSSSGVDEQFF	TGTGCCAGCAGCTCGTCAGGGGTCGATGAGCAGTTCTTC
TRBV18	TRBD1	.	TRBJ1-5	CASSSDRVNQPQHF	TGTGCCAGCTCATCCGACAGGGTCAATCAGCCCCAGCATTTT
TRBV28	.	.	TRBJ2-5	CASSSLTWGEETQYF	TGTGCCAGCAGTTCCTTGACATGGGGAGAGGAGACCCAGTACTTC
TRBV28	.	.	TRBJ1-2	CASSPGGVTYGYTF	TGTGCCAGCAGTCCTGGCGGGGTTACCTATGGCTACACCTTC
TRBV30	.	.	TRBJ2-2	CAWSHRDTGELFF	TGTGCCTGGAGTCACCGAGACACCGGGGAGCTGTTTTTT
TRBV12-5	.	.	TRBJ2-1	CASGSGRPLYNEQFF	TGTGCTAGTGGCTCGGGTCGACCATTATACAATGAGCAGTTCTTC
TRBV5-6	.	.	TRBJ1-4	CASSFYMLLFF	TGTGCCAGCAGCTTCTATATGTTACTGTTTTTT
TRBV4-1	TRBD1	.	TRBJ2-7	CASSPGFSGGHVDEQYF	TGCGCCAGCAGCCCCGGGTTTTCAGGGGGCCATGTAGACGAGCAGTACTTC
TRBV6-1	.	.	TRBJ1-3	CASSETPPSLQGGGNTIYF	TGTGCCAGCAGTGAAACCCCCCCGTCCCTCCAGGGCGGTGGAAACACCATATATTTT
TRBV12-3/TRBV12-4	.	.	TRBJ1-6	CASSLNNSPLHF	TGTGCCAGCAGCCTAAATAATTCACCCCTCCACTTT
TRBV5-1	.	.	TRBJ2-3	CASSLRGRTDTQYF	TGCGCCAGCAGCTTGAGAGGGCGCACAGATACGCAGTATTTT
TRBV7-8	TRBD1	.	TRBJ2-1	CASSFDRDYNEQFF	TGTGCCAGCAGCTTTGACAGGGACTACAATGAGCAGTTCTTC
TRBV11-3	.	.	TRBJ2-1	CASSRDTDNEQFF	TGTGCCAGCAGCCGGGACACAGACAATGAGCAGTTCTTC
TRBV7-9	TRBD2	.	TRBJ2-2	CASSLTREVNTGELFF	TGTGCCAGCAGCTTAACCCGGGAGGTGAACACCGGGGAGCTGTTTTTT
TRBV5-1	TRBD2	.	TRBJ2-1	CASSLEGVGTSGRANEQFF	TGCGCCAGCAGCTTGGAGGGGGTAGGGACTAGCGGGAGGGCCAATGAGCAGTTCTTC